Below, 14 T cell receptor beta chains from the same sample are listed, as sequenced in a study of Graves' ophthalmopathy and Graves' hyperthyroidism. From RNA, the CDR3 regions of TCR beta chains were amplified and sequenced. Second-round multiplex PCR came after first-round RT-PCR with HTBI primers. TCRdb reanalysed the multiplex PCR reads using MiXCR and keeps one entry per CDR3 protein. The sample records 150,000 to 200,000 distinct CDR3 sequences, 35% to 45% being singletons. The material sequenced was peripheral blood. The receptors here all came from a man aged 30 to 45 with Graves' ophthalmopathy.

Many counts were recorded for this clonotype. CDR3 DNA: TGTGCCAGCAGTCCCCAGGGCGGCCTAGGGGCGACCCAGTACTTC. Translated, it gives CASSPQGGLGATQYF. The genes are TRBV27 and TRBJ2-5; the D gene is possibly TRBD1 (5 bases). V lost 5 bases and J 7 bases, leaving 20 bases between the germline ends. There are 15 residues in the CDR3. The germline V gene has CDR1 MNHEY and CDR2 SMNVEV (reference sequence).

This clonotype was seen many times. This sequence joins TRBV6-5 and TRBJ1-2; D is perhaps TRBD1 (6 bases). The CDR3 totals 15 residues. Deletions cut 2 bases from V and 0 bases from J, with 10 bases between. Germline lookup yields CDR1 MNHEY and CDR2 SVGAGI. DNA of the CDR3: TGTGCCAGCAGTTACGTCGGGACACCTAACTATGGCTACACCTTC. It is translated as CASSYVGTPNYGYTF.

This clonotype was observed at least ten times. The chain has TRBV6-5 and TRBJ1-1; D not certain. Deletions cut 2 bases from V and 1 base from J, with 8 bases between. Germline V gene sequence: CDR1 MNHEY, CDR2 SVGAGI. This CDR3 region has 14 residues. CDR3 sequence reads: CASSYDRGNTEAFF. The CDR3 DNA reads TGTGCCAGCAGTTACGACCGGGGGAACACTGAAGCTTTCTTT.

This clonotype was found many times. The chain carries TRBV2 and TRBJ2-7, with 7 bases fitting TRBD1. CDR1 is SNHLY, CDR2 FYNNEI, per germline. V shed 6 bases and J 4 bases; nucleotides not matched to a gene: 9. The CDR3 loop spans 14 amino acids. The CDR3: CASSGDRIWYEQYF. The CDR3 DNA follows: TGTGCCAGCAGCGGGGACAGAATTTGGTACGAGCAGTACTTC.

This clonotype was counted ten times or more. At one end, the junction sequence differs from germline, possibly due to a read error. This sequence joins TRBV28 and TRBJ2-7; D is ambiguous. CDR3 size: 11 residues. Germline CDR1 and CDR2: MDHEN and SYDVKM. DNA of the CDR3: TGTGCCAGCAGTTTCTCCTACGAGCAGTGCTTC. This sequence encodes CASSFSYEQCF.

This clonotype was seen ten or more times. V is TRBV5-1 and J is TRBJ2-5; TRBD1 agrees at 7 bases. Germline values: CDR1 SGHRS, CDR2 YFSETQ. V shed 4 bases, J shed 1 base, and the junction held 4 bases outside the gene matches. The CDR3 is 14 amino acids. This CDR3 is CASSPGQTQETQYF. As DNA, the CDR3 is TGCGCCAGCAGCCCGGGACAGACCCAAGAGACCCAGTACTTC.

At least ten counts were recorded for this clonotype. CDR3 amino acids: CSARDQSGSYEQYF. CDR3 sequence (DNA): TGCAGTGCTAGAGATCAAAGCGGGAGCTACGAGCAGTACTTC. The chain employs TRBV20-1 and TRBJ2-7; 8 bases are shared with TRBD2. Per the germline V gene, CDR1 is DFQATT and CDR2 is SNEGSKA (reference sequence). This CDR3 region has 14 residues. After removal of 0 bases from V and 3 bases from J, the junction contained 4 bases not matched to a gene.

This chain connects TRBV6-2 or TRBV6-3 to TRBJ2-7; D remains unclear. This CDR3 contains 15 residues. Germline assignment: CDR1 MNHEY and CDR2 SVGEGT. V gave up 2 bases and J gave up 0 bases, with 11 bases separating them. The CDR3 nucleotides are TGTGCCAGCAGTTACGATGGCAGGAGCTCCTACGAGCAGTACTTC. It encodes CASSYDGRSSYEQYF.

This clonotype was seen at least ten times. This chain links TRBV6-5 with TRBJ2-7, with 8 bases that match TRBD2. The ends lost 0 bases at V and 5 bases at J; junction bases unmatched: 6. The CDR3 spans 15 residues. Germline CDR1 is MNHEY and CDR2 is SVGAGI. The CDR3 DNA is TGTGCCAGCAGTTACTCGAGCGGGAGCTGGGACGAGCAGTACTTC. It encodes CASSYSSGSWDEQYF.

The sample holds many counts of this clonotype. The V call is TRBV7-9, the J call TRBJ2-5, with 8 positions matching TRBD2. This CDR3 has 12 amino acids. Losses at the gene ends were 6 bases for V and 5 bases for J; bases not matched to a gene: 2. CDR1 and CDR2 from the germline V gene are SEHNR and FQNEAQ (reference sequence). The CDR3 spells CASRGLDETQYF. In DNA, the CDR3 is TGTGCCAGCAGGGGACTAGATGAGACCCAGTACTTC. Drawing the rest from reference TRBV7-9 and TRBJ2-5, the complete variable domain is DTGVSQNPRHKITKRGQNVTFRCDPISEHNRLYWYRQTLGQGPEFLTYFQNEAQLEKSRLLSDRFSAERPKGSFSTLEIQRTEQGDSAMYLCASRGLDETQYFGPGTRLLVL.

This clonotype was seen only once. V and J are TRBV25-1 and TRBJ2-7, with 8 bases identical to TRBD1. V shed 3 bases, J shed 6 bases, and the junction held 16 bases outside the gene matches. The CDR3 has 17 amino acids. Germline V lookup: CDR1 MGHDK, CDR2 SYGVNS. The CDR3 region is CASSDPSPGQGFPEQYF. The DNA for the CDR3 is TGTGCCAGCAGTGACCCCTCCCCCGGACAGGGATTCCCCGAGCAGTACTTC.

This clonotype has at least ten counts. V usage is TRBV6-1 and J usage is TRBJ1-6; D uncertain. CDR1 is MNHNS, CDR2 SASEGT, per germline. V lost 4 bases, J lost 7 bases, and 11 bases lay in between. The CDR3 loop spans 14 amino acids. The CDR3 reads CASSAGRRNSPLHF. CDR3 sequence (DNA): TGTGCCAGCAGTGCTGGCAGGAGGAATTCACCCCTCCACTTT.

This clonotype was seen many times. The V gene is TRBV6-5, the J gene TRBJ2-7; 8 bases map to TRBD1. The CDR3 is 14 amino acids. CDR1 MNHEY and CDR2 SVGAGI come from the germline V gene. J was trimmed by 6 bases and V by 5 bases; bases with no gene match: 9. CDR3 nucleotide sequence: TGTGCCAGCAGTCCCCTCGGACAGGGTCGCGAGCAGTACTTC. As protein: CASSPLGQGREQYF.

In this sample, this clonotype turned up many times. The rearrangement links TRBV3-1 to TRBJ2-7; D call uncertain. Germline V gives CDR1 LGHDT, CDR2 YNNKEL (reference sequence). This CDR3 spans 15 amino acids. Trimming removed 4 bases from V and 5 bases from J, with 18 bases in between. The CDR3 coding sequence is TGTGCCAGCAGCCCCGGCGGCGGCTCGTGGAACGAGCAGTACTTC. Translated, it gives CASSPGGGSWNEQYF.